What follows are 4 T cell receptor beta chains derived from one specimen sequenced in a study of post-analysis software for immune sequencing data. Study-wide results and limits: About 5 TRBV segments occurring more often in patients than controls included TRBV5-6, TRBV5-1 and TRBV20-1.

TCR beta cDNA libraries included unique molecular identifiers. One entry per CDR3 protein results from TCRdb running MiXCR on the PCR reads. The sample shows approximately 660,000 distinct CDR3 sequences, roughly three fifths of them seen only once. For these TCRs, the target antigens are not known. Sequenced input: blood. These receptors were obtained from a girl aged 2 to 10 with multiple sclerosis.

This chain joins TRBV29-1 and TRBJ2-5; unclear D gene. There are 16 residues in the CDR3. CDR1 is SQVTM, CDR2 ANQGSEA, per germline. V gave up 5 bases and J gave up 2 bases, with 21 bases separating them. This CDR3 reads CSVRSTRWSPQETQYF. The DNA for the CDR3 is TGCAGCGTTCGCTCGACGAGGTGGTCCCCTCAAGAGACCCAGTACTTC.

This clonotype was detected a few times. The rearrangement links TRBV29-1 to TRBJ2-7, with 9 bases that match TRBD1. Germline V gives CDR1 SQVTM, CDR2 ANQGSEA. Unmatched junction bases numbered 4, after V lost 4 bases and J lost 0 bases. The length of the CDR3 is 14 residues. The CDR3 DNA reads TGCAGCGTTGGTGGACAGGGGAGCTCCTACGAGCAGTACTTC. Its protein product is CSVGGQGSSYEQYF.

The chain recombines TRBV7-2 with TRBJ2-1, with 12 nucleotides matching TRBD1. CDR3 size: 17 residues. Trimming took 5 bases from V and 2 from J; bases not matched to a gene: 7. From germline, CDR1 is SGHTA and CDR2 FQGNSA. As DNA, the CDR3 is TGTGCCAGCAGCGGAAGCGGGACAGGGGGCCCCTACAATGAGCAGTTCTTC. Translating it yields CASSGSGTGGPYNEQFF. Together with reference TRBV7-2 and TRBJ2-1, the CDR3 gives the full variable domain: GAGVSQSPSNKVTEKGKDVELRCDPISGHTALYWYRQSLGQGLEFLIYFQGNSAPDKSGLPSDRFSAERTGGSVSTLTIQRTQQEDSAVYLCASSGSGTGGPYNEQFFGPGTRLTVL.

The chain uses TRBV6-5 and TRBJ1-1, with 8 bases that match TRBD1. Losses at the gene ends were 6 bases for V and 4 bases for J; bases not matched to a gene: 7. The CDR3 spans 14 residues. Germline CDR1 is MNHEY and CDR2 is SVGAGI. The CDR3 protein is CASRSGTGRTEAFF. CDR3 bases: TGTGCCAGCAGGTCCGGGACAGGACGCACTGAAGCTTTCTTT.